This TCR beta chain was recovered during a study of cytomegalovirus exposure and HLA in healthy donors. Findings and limits, study-wide: The study dropped some indistinguishable V segments, TRBV6-2 and TRBV6-3 among them.

The CDR3 is 17 residues long. Germline values: CDR1 SGDLS, CDR2 YYNGEE. The junction had 13 bases not matched to a gene; V was cut back by 3 bases and J by 2 bases. This clone has just a few counts. The target antigen is unknown. Use of 60 Vbeta and 13 Jbeta primers characterized the PCR. Measured with immunoSEQ multiplex PCR; TCRdb has only the in-frame clones, and not every one. The sample holds tens of thousands of clones, about 66% seen once. Material for sequencing was PBMCs. This sequence originates from a woman between 50 and 59 years old in good health and CMV-seropositive. The rearrangement links TRBV9 to TRBJ1-1, with 7 bases that match TRBD1. CDR3 DNA sequence: TGTGCCAGCAGCGCGGGACCGTGGACAGGCGATAACACTGAAGCTTTCTTT. This sequence encodes CASSAGPWTGDNTEAFF.